The 25 T cell receptor beta chains reported below all come from one sample, sequenced in a study of cytomegalovirus exposure and HLA in healthy donors. PCR employed 60 Vbeta and 13 Jbeta primers. Using immunoSEQ multiplex PCR, the repertoire was profiled, and TCRdb retains in-frame clones only, with some absent. The sample has around 80,000 clones, roughly 9.1% seen once. Material for sequencing was PBMCs. These receptor sequences come from a man aged 55 to 70 in good health and CMV-seropositive.

In this sample, this clone turned up a few times. The V call is TRBV6-1, the J call TRBJ1-2; 7 bases are shared with TRBD1. The CDR3 is 14 residues long. Trimming at V came to 6 bases and at J to 3 bases, leaving 7 bases not matched to a gene. Germline-derived CDR1 and CDR2 are MNHNS and SASEGT. The CDR3 bases are TGTGCCAGCAGACACAGGGGAGGTGACTATGGCTACACCTTC. It is translated as CASRHRGGDYGYTF.

This clone was counted a few times. The chain employs TRBV6-1 and TRBJ2-1, with D hard to call. Trimming cost V 8 bases and J 2 bases, with 10 bases left between them. This CDR3 contains 13 residues. CDR1 MNHNS and CDR2 SASEGT come from the germline V gene. DNA for the CDR3: TGTGCCAGCCTCTTAAGCCCCTACAATGAGCAGTTCTTC. It is translated as CASLLSPYNEQFF.

J is TRBJ1-4 and V is TRBV5-5, with 8 bases matching TRBD1. The V gene end was trimmed by 0 bases and the J gene end by 7 bases; junction bases not matched to a gene: 2. Germline V gene lookup returns CDR1 SGHKS and CDR2 YYEKEE (reference sequence). CDR3 size: 14 residues. CDR3 sequence reads: CASSLGTGPEKLFF. The CDR3 region has the DNA TGTGCCAGCAGCTTGGGGACAGGGCCTGAAAAACTGTTTTTT.

The gene calls are TRBV13 and TRBJ2-1, with a possible D match to TRBD1 (5 bases). The germline CDR1 and CDR2 sequences are PRHDT and FYEKMQ (reference sequence). Trimming took off 5 bases at V and 8 bases at J, with 19 bases between the two ends. The CDR3 has 15 amino acids. In DNA form, the CDR3 reads TGTGCCAGCAGCGCTGCCCCATGGGAAGGGGATGAGCAGTTCTTC. Amino acid sequence: CASSAAPWEGDEQFF.

The chain links TRBV6-1 to TRBJ1-6, with no clear D. This CDR3 has 13 residues. In germline, CDR1 is MNHNS, CDR2 SASEGT. Trimming left V 1 base short and J 13 bases short, with 11 bases between. CDR3 residues: CASSEGRSGPLHF. CDR3 in DNA: TGTGCCAGCAGTGAAGGTCGATCAGGCCCCCTCCACTTT.

This clone appeared a few times. The rearrangement links TRBV6-5 to TRBJ1-5; D is possibly TRBD1 (5 bases). The germline gives CDR1 MNHEY, CDR2 SVGAGI. Trimming cost V 5 bases and J 7 bases, with 15 bases left between them. The CDR3 is 14 residues long. The CDR3: CASSRGGVDQPQHF. The DNA for the CDR3 is TGTGCCAGCAGTCGGGGGGGGGTAGACCAGCCCCAGCATTTT.

The rearrangement joins TRBV30 to TRBJ2-3; 11 nucleotides align to TRBD2. Germline-derived CDR1 and CDR2 are GTSNPN and SVGIG (reference sequence). The CDR3 length is 17 residues. The V gene end was trimmed by 0 bases and the J gene end by 3 bases; junction bases not matched to a gene: 8. The CDR3: CAWSVLGLAAPTDTQYF. CDR3 DNA sequence: TGTGCCTGGAGTGTACTGGGACTAGCGGCCCCGACAGATACGCAGTATTTT.

This clone was picked up a small number of times. The chain couples TRBV2 to TRBJ2-3, with D uncertain. The CDR3 length is 14 residues. Germline V lookup: CDR1 SNHLY, CDR2 FYNNEI. The V end lost 1 base, the J end lost 4 bases, and 9 bases lay between the germline ends. The CDR3 DNA reads TGTGCCAGCAGTGAAGATAACAGTGCAGATACGCAGTATTTT. Translation gives CASSEDNSADTQYF.

By proportion, this clone is medium-sized (0.01 to 0.1%). This chain connects TRBV7-2 to TRBJ2-7, with TRBD2 matching over 8 bases. This CDR3 comprises 14 residues. The germline V gene encodes CDR1 SGHTA and CDR2 FQGNSA. V lost 5 bases and J lost 4; bases outside the gene matches: 7. CDR3 residues: CASSRIAGTYEQYF. The CDR3, as DNA: TGTGCCAGCAGCCGGATAGCGGGAACTTACGAGCAGTACTTC.

Only a few counts were recorded for this clone. This rearrangement joins TRBV7-2 to TRBJ2-7, with 14 bases that match TRBD2. CDR1 and CDR2 (germline): SGHTA, FQGNSA. V shed 4 bases, J shed 6 bases, and the junction held 2 bases outside the gene matches. The CDR3 extends over 14 amino acids. The chain's CDR3 is CASSSGTSGSEQYF. The CDR3 DNA is TGTGCCAGCAGCTCAGGGACTAGCGGGAGCGAGCAGTACTTC. Full variable domain (rest looked up from reference TRBV7-2 and TRBJ2-7): GAGVSQSPSNKVTEKGKDVELRCDPISGHTALYWYRQSLGQGLEFLIYFQGNSAPDKSGLPSDRFSAERTGGSVSTLTIQRTQQEDSAVYLCASSSGTSGSEQYFGPGTRLTVT.

This clone was found a few times. V and J are TRBV6-5 and TRBJ1-5; D is undetermined. CDR3 length equals 13 residues. Germline V CDR1 and CDR2: MNHEY, SVGAGI. Trimming stripped 0 bases from V and 4 bases from J, with 4 bases between. The CDR3 DNA reads TGTGCCAGCAGTTACTCGCAGAATCAGCCCCAGCATTTT. Amino acid sequence: CASSYSQNQPQHF.

The gene calls are TRBV4-2 and TRBJ1-1; TRBD1 matches 8 bases. Trimming removed 1 base from V and 2 bases from J; junction bases left unmatched: 9. The germline V gene encodes CDR1 LGHNA and CDR2 YNFKEQ. This CDR3 has 17 residues. The CDR3 region is CASSQVRGQAANTEAFF. DNA of the CDR3: TGTGCCAGCAGCCAAGTTAGGGGACAGGCAGCCAACACTGAAGCTTTCTTT.

This clone was picked up a small number of times. The rearrangement joins TRBV19 to TRBJ1-3; no clear D. The V end was cut by 11 bases, the J end by 3 bases, with 20 bases between. The V gene's germline CDR1 is LNHDA and CDR2 SQIVND (reference sequence). This CDR3 has 15 amino acids. The CDR3 DNA reads TGTGCCCCGACACGACCCTTAAGCCGTGGAAACACCATATATTTT. Encoded protein: CAPTRPLSRGNTIYF.

In this sample, this clone turned up a few times. The gene calls are TRBV2 and TRBJ2-3; 13 bases line up with TRBD2. From germline, CDR1 is SNHLY and CDR2 FYNNEI. Trimming removed 0 bases from V and 3 bases from J; junction bases left unmatched: 6. CDR3 size: 18 residues. This chain's CDR3 is CASSEAGTSGAGTDTQYF. The CDR3 DNA is TGTGCCAGCAGTGAAGCGGGGACTAGCGGGGCGGGAACAGATACGCAGTATTTT.

This clone has just a few counts. This chain joins TRBV27 and TRBJ1-1; no reliable D call. The V end lost 0 bases, the J end lost 6 bases, and 14 bases lay between the germline ends. Germline V CDR1 and CDR2: MNHEY, SMNVEV (reference sequence). The CDR3 totals 15 residues. For the CDR3, the DNA is TGTGCCAGCAGTTTATCCGGGGTAATTTTCGCTGAAGCTTTCTTT. Protein: CASSLSGVIFAEAFF.

This clone was picked up a small number of times. The CDR3 spells CASRPPSQGSYNEQFF. CDR3 bases: TGTGCCAGCAGGCCTCCCTCTCAGGGGTCCTACAATGAGCAGTTCTTC. The chain employs TRBV7-2 and TRBJ2-1, with a weak D call TRBD1 (6 bases). This CDR3 spans 16 amino acids. Germline CDR1 SGHTA, CDR2 FQGNSA. Trimming removed 6 bases at V and 1 base at J, with 16 bases between. Full variable domain (remainder filled in from reference TRBV7-2 and TRBJ2-1): GAGVSQSPSNKVTEKGKDVELRCDPISGHTALYWYRQSLGQGLEFLIYFQGNSAPDKSGLPSDRFSAERTGGSVSTLTIQRTQQEDSAVYLCASRPPSQGSYNEQFFGPGTRLTVL.

The sample holds a few counts of this clone. The rearrangement uses TRBV6-1 and TRBJ2-7; weak D call: TRBD2 (5 bases). V was cut by 2 bases and J by 0 bases, with 14 bases left in between. CDR1 and CDR2 (germline): MNHNS, SASEGT. This CDR3 region has 16 residues. The CDR3 sequence is CASSERGKGNSYEQYV. CDR3 DNA sequence: TGTGCCAGCAGTGAAAGAGGGAAGGGAAACTCCTACGAGCAGTACGTC.

In its sample, this clone was seen a few times. This chain uses TRBV14 with TRBJ2-3, with 10 nucleotides matching TRBD2. This CDR3 is built from 17 residues. V lost 1 base and J lost 4; bases outside the gene matches: 8. Germline CDR1 reads SGHDN; CDR2 reads FVKESK. The CDR3 is CASSQGTSGRAADTQYF. The CDR3 coding sequence is TGTGCCAGCAGCCAAGGTACCAGCGGGAGGGCCGCAGATACGCAGTATTTT.

This clone was seen a handful of times. This rearrangement joins TRBV19 to TRBJ1-1; D gene uncertain. Germline-derived CDR1 and CDR2 are LNHDA and SQIVND (reference sequence). The CDR3 consists of 12 residues. V gave up 3 bases and J gave up 4 bases, with 6 bases separating them. The CDR3 sequence is CASSIPGTEAFF. The CDR3 nucleotides are TGTGCCAGTAGTATCCCCGGCACTGAAGCTTTCTTT.

A few counts support this clone. The gene calls are TRBV19 and TRBJ1-2, with 7 nucleotides matching TRBD1. The trim removed 2 bases at V and 6 bases at J, leaving 3 bases unmatched. This CDR3 spans 13 amino acids. Germline V gene data show CDR1 as LNHDA and CDR2 as SQIVND (reference sequence). The CDR3 nucleotides are TGTGCCAGTAGTATAAGGACAGGTAATGGCTACACCTTC. Translation gives CASSIRTGNGYTF.

This clone came up a few times. The chain carries TRBV6-5 and TRBJ1-1; unclear D gene. CDR3 size: 13 residues. Germline CDR1 reads MNHEY; CDR2 reads SVGAGI. The V end lost 5 bases, the J end lost 3 bases, and 10 bases lay between the germline ends. The CDR3 nucleotides are TGTGCCAGCAGTCAGGAGGCCTACACTGAAGCTTTCTTT. Protein product: CASSQEAYTEAFF.

This clone was found a few times. The chain carries TRBV5-6 and TRBJ2-7, with D uncertain. The CDR3 extends over 14 amino acids. With 0 bases removed from V and 2 bases from J, the gap between germline ends came to 9 bases. The germline CDR1 and CDR2 sequences are SGHDT and YYEEEE. The CDR3 region is CASSLVSYPYEQYF. DNA of the CDR3: TGTGCCAGCAGCTTGGTAAGCTACCCCTACGAGCAGTACTTC.

Only a few counts were recorded for this clone. The rearrangement joins TRBV19 to TRBJ1-2; possible D gene TRBD1, 6 bases. The CDR3 totals 16 residues. The germline V and J ends were trimmed by 5 bases and 2 bases, with 18 bases remaining between them. Per the germline V gene, CDR1 is LNHDA and CDR2 is SQIVND (reference sequence). CDR3: CASSPTSDRLNYGYTF. The CDR3 DNA is TGTGCCAGTAGTCCCACATCGGACAGATTGAACTATGGCTACACCTTC.

This clone was seen a few times. The J gene is TRBJ2-2, the V gene TRBV5-8, with 8 bases lining up with TRBD1. The germline CDR1 and CDR2 sequences are SGHTS and YDEGEE. CDR3 length: 15 residues. Trimming cost V 7 bases and J 6 bases; bases outside gene matches: 11. The CDR3 DNA reads as TGTGCCAGCTCTTCCGGACAGGGAAACGCCGGGGAGCTGTTTTTT. As protein: CASSSGQGNAGELFF. The full variable domain, completed using reference TRBV5-8 and TRBJ2-2, is EAGVTQSPTHLIKTRGQQATLRCSPISGHTSVYWYQQALGLGLQFLLWYDEGEERNRGNFPPRFSGRQFPNYSSELNVNALELEDSALYLCASSSGQGNAGELFFGEGSRLTVL.

Note on this clone: The junction shows a germline mismatch at one end, possibly a read error. In DNA form, the CDR3 reads TGCGCCAGCAGTCCGGGCGGGGGTACGGGGAACCAAGGGTTTGACTTC. It translates to CASSPGGGTGNQGFDF. The chain combines TRBV5-1 with TRBJ2-5; 7 nucleotides match TRBD2. The length of the CDR3 is 16 residues. Germline V gene data show CDR1 as SGHRS and CDR2 as YFSETQ.